These 7 T cell receptor beta chains originate from one sample sequenced in a study of shared clonotypes between healthy human individuals. The protocol was immunoSEQ multiplex PCR, while the TCRdb copy is restricted to in-frame clones and leaves out a portion. The sample has 2 million or so clones; less than 95% are singletons. Terminally differentiated effector memory CD45RA+ cells were left out of the naive CD8 fraction, which was CD45RO-negative and positively selected for CCR7. Material: naive CD8+ T cells sorted from blood. These receptors all come from a young man in good health.

The chain couples TRBV27 to TRBJ2-7, with 10 bases aligning to TRBD1. The CDR3 has 16 residues. The germline gives CDR1 MNHEY, CDR2 SMNVEV (reference sequence). The V segment lost 8 bases and the J segment 6 bases; nucleotides outside the gene matches: 16. The CDR3 DNA reads as TGTGCCAGCCAGTTCATATCCGGGACAGGGGCAATCGAGCAGTACTTC. Its protein product is CASQFISGTGAIEQYF.

With respect to this clone: Other DNA sequences of this sample code for an identical CDR3. The V call is TRBV6-5, the J call TRBJ2-7, with TRBD1 as a possible D gene (5 bases). Germline V gene sequence: CDR1 MNHEY, CDR2 SVGAGI. The CDR3 has 14 residues. Trimming shortened V by 2 bases and J by 4 bases, and 12 bases separated the two germline ends. CDR3 in amino acids: CASSYGQGAYEQYF. For the CDR3, the DNA is TGTGCCAGCAGTTACGGACAAGGGGCTTACGAGCAGTACTTC.

V and J are TRBV2 and TRBJ2-7; D uncertain. Trimming took off 4 bases at V and 3 bases at J, with 10 bases between the two ends. The V gene's germline CDR1 is SNHLY and CDR2 FYNNEI. This CDR3 is 13 amino acids long. The CDR3 sequence: CASSVGPNYEQYF. The CDR3 nucleotides are TGTGCCAGCAGTGTTGGCCCGAACTACGAGCAGTACTTC.

The gene calls are TRBV10-1 and TRBJ2-7; TRBD2 matches 7 bases. The CDR3 contains 13 residues. Germline loops: CDR1 WNHNN, CDR2 SYGVQD (reference sequence). With V trimmed by 5 bases and J by 3 bases, 4 bases remained unmatched. In DNA, the CDR3 is TGCGCCAGCAGTCGGGGGACTAACTACGAGCAGTACTTC. It is translated as CASSRGTNYEQYF.

This chain links TRBV12-5 with TRBJ2-7; 7 bases line up with TRBD2. Germline CDR1 and CDR2: LGHNT and FRNRAP. V was clipped by 1 base and J by 12 bases; unmatched bases: 9. CDR3 length: 13 amino acids. The CDR3: CASGLDSRGEGYF. For the CDR3, the DNA is TGTGCTAGTGGTTTGGACTCTCGGGGGGAGGGGTACTTC.

This clone was observed a handful of times. V usage is TRBV7-9 and J usage is TRBJ1-3; 11 positions match TRBD1. Germline V gene sequence: CDR1 SEHNR, CDR2 FQNEAQ (reference sequence). CDR3 length: 13 amino acids. The trim removed 4 bases at V and 7 bases at J, leaving 0 bases unmatched. The CDR3 DNA sequence: TGTGCCAGCAGCTGGGACAGGGGGAACACCATATATTTT. It is translated as CASSWDRGNTIYF.

The gene calls are TRBV5-8 and TRBJ2-5; possibly TRBD2 for D (5 bases). V lost 0 bases, J lost 2 bases, and 11 bases lay in between. This CDR3 region has 15 residues. CDR1 and CDR2 (germline): SGHTS, YDEGEE. The CDR3 DNA sequence: TGTGCCAGCAGCTTGGTCCTGGAGGTACAAGAGACCCAGTACTTC. The encoded protein is CASSLVLEVQETQYF. The variable domain in full, completed from reference TRBV5-8 and TRBJ2-5, reads EAGVTQSPTHLIKTRGQQATLRCSPISGHTSVYWYQQALGLGLQFLLWYDEGEERNRGNFPPRFSGRQFPNYSSELNVNALELEDSALYLCASSLVLEVQETQYFGPGTRLLVL.